This TCR beta chain was observed in a study of CD8 T cells in Susac syndrome. RNA amounts of roughly 0.45 to 1 ug underwent reverse transcription with random hexamers. TCRdb reprocessed the immunoSEQ multiplex PCR reads via MiXCR and lists one record per CDR3 protein. The sample has over 300,000 distinct CDR3 sequences; about 91% are singletons. Trimming left V 3 bases short and J 7 bases short, with 24 bases between. This CDR3 is 18 amino acids long. Germline CDR1 is KGHDR and CDR2 is SFDVKD. The sequence came from a human donor with multiple sclerosis. This chain joins TRBV24-1 and TRBJ2-1, with a tentative D call TRBD1 (5 bases). The sample comprised CD4+ T cells from PBMCs. CDR3: CATSDPAPGPQAGNEQFF. In DNA, the CDR3 is TGTGCCACCAGTGATCCAGCCCCAGGGCCCCAGGCAGGGAATGAGCAGTTCTTC.